Presented here are 27 T cell receptor beta chains from one specimen sequenced in a study of metastatic and nonmetastatic thyroid tumors. Using MiXCR, TCRdb re-called clones from the PCR reads. The repertoire holds some 38,000 clones, with about 13% as singletons. All patients reached thyroid surgery having received no treatment beforehand. The sequenced sample consisted of blood. These receptors all stem from a female donor with papillary thyroid cancer or a benign thyroid nodule (not recorded which). Some clones in this sample may be carry-over from other donors' samples.

This clone was detected many times. The chain employs TRBV30 and TRBJ1-6; D is perhaps TRBD1 (6 bases). Trimming cost V 0 bases and J 10 bases, with 13 bases left between them. The germline gives CDR1 GTSNPN, CDR2 SVGIG (reference sequence). The CDR3 has 14 amino acids. CDR3 sequence (DNA): TGTGCCTGGAGTGTATCGGGAGGGGGATCACCCCTCCACTTT. Amino acid sequence: CAWSVSGGGSPLHF. The variable domain in full, completed from reference TRBV30 and TRBJ1-6, reads SQTIHQWPATLVQPVGSPLSLECTVEGTSNPNLYWYRQAAGRGLQLLFYSVGIGQISSEVPQNLSASRPQDRQFILSSKKLLLSDSGFYLCAWSVSGGGSPLHFGNGTRLTVT.

This clone was observed many times. Different DNA sequences within this sample yield the same CDR3. The V gene is TRBV30, the J gene TRBJ1-2, with D unresolved. Germline CDR1 GTSNPN, CDR2 SVGIG (reference sequence). The V gene lost 0 bases and the J gene lost 7 bases, with 21 bases spanning the gap. This CDR3 comprises 16 residues. For the CDR3, the DNA is TGTGCCTGGAGTGTTAAGGTCTATGGTACGGCGGGTGGCTACACCTTC. Amino acids: CAWSVKVYGTAGGYTF.

This clone was detected a few times. This sequence joins TRBV2 and TRBJ1-2; D may be TRBD1 (5 bases). CDR3 length: 13 residues. With 7 bases removed from V and 4 bases from J, the gap between germline ends came to 13 bases. Germline lookup yields CDR1 SNHLY and CDR2 FYNNEI. The CDR3 region has the DNA TGTGCCAGCATGTCCAGGGTCGGCTATGGCTACACCTTC. It specifies CASMSRVGYGYTF.

This clone was seen repeatedly, ten times or more. The chain couples TRBV10-1 to TRBJ1-6, with D tentatively TRBD1 (5 bases). The germline V and J ends were trimmed by 0 bases and 7 bases, with 7 bases remaining between them. The V gene's germline CDR1 is WNHNN and CDR2 SYGVQD (reference sequence). The CDR3 sequence is 14 residues long. In nucleotides, the CDR3 is TGCGCCAGCAGTGAGTCGACAGCCAATTCACCCCTCCACTTT. This gives the protein CASSESTANSPLHF.

This clone was observed at least ten times. The chain employs TRBV28 and TRBJ2-7; D gene uncertain. Between the trimmed V and J ends, which lost 5 bases and 6 bases, there was a span of 11 bases. This CDR3 is built from 12 residues. Germline CDR1 and CDR2: MDHEN and SYDVKM. The chain's CDR3 is CASSQIWGEQYF. The CDR3 DNA sequence: TGTGCCAGCAGTCAGATTTGGGGCGAGCAGTACTTC.

As regards this clone: This sequence may be a read error, since a much larger clone differs from it by one base. The rearrangement links TRBV11-1 to TRBJ1-1; 10 nucleotides align to TRBD1. V lost 5 bases and J lost 1; bases outside the gene matches: 7. CDR3 size: 16 residues. Per the germline V gene, CDR1 is SGHAT and CDR2 is FQDESV (reference sequence). CDR3: CASSHPGQGTNTEAFF. The CDR3, as DNA: TGTGCCAGCAGCCACCCGGGACAGGGGACGAACACTGAAGCTTTCTTT. The full variable domain, rest sourced from reference TRBV11-1 and TRBJ1-1, is EAEVAQSPRYKITEKSQAVAFWCDPISGHATLYWYRQILGQGPELLVQFQDESVVDDSQLPKDRFSAERLKGVDSTLKIQPAELGDSAMYLCASSHPGQGTNTEAFFGQGTRLTVV.

This clone was recorded many times. The chain uses TRBV28 and TRBJ2-1; 9 bases map to TRBD1. CDR1 MDHEN and CDR2 SYDVKM come from the germline V gene. The trim removed 4 bases at V and 7 bases at J, leaving 5 bases unmatched. CDR3 size: 14 residues. DNA of the CDR3: TGTGCCAGCAGTTCCACCGGGACAGGGAATGAGCAGTTCTTC. Translating it yields CASSSTGTGNEQFF.

This clone has at least ten counts. This rearrangement joins TRBV20-1 to TRBJ1-5; D gene unclear. From germline, CDR1 is DFQATT and CDR2 SNEGSKA (reference sequence). This CDR3 has 14 residues. With 4 bases removed from V and 3 bases from J, the gap between germline ends came to 13 bases. CDR3 bases: TGCAGTGCTATGGGGAGGGCTCCCAATCAGCCCCAGCATTTT. It is translated as CSAMGRAPNQPQHF.

The table lists this clone with many counts. This chain connects TRBV7-2 to TRBJ2-7; D might be TRBD1 (5 bases). The V end was cut by 5 bases, the J end by 4 bases, with 18 bases between. Per the germline V gene, CDR1 is SGHTA and CDR2 is FQGNSA. The CDR3 is made up of 15 amino acids. The CDR3 loop reads CASSPDQGIAYEQYF. CDR3 DNA sequence: TGTGCCAGCAGCCCGGATCAGGGAATCGCGTACGAGCAGTACTTC.

The table lists this clone with many counts. Other DNA sequences in the sample encode the same CDR3. This chain uses TRBV7-9 with TRBJ1-1; no clear D gene. Trimming left V 1 base short and J 5 bases short, with 2 bases between. CDR3 length equals 11 residues. The germline CDR1 and CDR2 sequences are SEHNR and FQNEAQ (reference sequence). The CDR3 loop reads CASSLVTEAFF. DNA for the CDR3: TGTGCCAGCAGCTTAGTGACTGAAGCTTTCTTT.

This clone was seen a few times. This chain joins TRBV2 and TRBJ2-7, with TRBD1 matching 8 bases. The V gene end was trimmed by 5 bases and the J gene end by 5 bases; junction bases not matched to a gene: 2. The CDR3 consists of 12 residues. Germline V gene data show CDR1 as SNHLY and CDR2 as FYNNEI. The CDR3 coding sequence is TGTGCCAGCAGTTCGGGACAGGACGAGCAGTACTTC. Translation: CASSSGQDEQYF.

This clone ranks as medium-sized. The V gene is TRBV6-1, the J gene TRBJ2-5, with 8 bases that match TRBD2. The J segment lost 1 base and the V segment lost 6 bases, leaving 13 bases of the junction unmatched. Germline loops: CDR1 MNHNS, CDR2 SASEGT. The CDR3 loop spans 17 amino acids. CDR3 protein: CASRAPVASGRQETQYF. The CDR3 DNA follows: TGTGCCAGCAGGGCCCCGGTGGCTAGCGGGCGCCAAGAGACCCAGTACTTC.

This clone was counted at least ten times. The rearrangement uses TRBV27 and TRBJ1-1; TRBD1 is a possible D gene (5 bases). CDR3 length: 17 residues. V shed 5 bases and J shed 3 bases, with 22 bases lying between them. Germline-derived CDR1 and CDR2 are MNHEY and SMNVEV (reference sequence). The CDR3 is CASSPDRAHLGDTEAFF. As DNA, the CDR3 is TGTGCCAGCAGTCCCGATAGGGCTCACCTGGGGGACACTGAAGCTTTCTTT.

With regard to this clone: A read error is possible here, since a much larger clone lies one base away. The chain recombines TRBV25-1 with TRBJ1-3; D may be TRBD1 (5 bases). There are 15 residues in the CDR3. Germline assignment: CDR1 MGHDK and CDR2 SYGVNS. The DNA for the CDR3 is TGTGCCGGCAGCCAGGACATGACCTCTGGAAACACCATATATTTT. This codes for CAGSQDMTSGNTIYF.

This clone was seen repeatedly, ten times or more. The chain recombines TRBV4-1 with TRBJ1-2, with D unresolved. Germline V gene data show CDR1 as MGHRA and CDR2 as YSYEKL. The germline V and J ends were trimmed by 0 bases and 9 bases, with 20 bases remaining between them. The CDR3 runs to 16 residues. CDR3 residues: CASSQDPFGSALSYTF. CDR3 nucleotide sequence: TGCGCCAGCAGCCAAGATCCATTTGGATCGGCTTTGAGCTACACCTTC.

Ten or more counts support this clone. The V gene is TRBV19, the J gene TRBJ2-1; 7 bases match TRBD2. This CDR3 is 13 amino acids long. V lost 4 bases to trimming and J lost 5 bases; unmatched junction nucleotides: 2. Germline CDR1 is LNHDA and CDR2 is SQIVND (reference sequence). Here the CDR3 DNA reads TGTGCCAGTAGTAGAAGCGGGAACAATGAGCAGTTCTTC. Protein sequence: CASSRSGNNEQFF.

This clone is classed as medium-sized. The chain carries TRBV6-5 and TRBJ2-7; 9 nucleotides line up with TRBD1. The CDR3 runs 14 residues. V shed 2 bases, J shed 5 bases, and the junction held 4 bases outside the gene matches. From germline, CDR1 is MNHEY and CDR2 SVGAGI. CDR3 bases: TGTGCCAGCAGTTACGGGACAGGGTCGAACGAGCAGTACTTC. It is translated as CASSYGTGSNEQYF.

The V gene is TRBV6-1, the J gene TRBJ1-1; perhaps TRBD1 as D (6 bases). Deletions cut 7 bases from V and 6 bases from J, with 15 bases between. This CDR3 has 13 residues. The germline CDR1 and CDR2 sequences are MNHNS and SASEGT. CDR3 region: CASTKGGLAEAFF. CDR3 DNA sequence: TGTGCCAGCACCAAAGGGGGGCTCGCTGAAGCTTTCTTT.

In its sample, this clone was seen many times. The chain is built from TRBV20-1 and TRBJ2-3; D gene unclear. Germline V gives CDR1 DFQATT, CDR2 SNEGSKA (reference sequence). Trimming left V 6 bases short and J 2 bases short, with 12 bases between. The CDR3 has 13 amino acids. The CDR3, as DNA: TGCAGTGCGACGGACGAAACCACAGATACGCAGTATTTT. It specifies CSATDETTDTQYF.

This chain links TRBV11-3 with TRBJ2-1; D call uncertain. There are 14 residues in the CDR3. Germline CDR1 SGHNT, CDR2 YENEEA. The V gene lost 7 bases and the J gene lost 6 bases, with 16 bases spanning the gap. The DNA for the CDR3 is TGTGCCAGCACCCTAGACGGCATCCCCAATGAGCAGTTCTTC. Amino acids: CASTLDGIPNEQFF.

This clone is deemed medium-sized. The V and J genes are TRBV28 and TRBJ1-2; 11 positions match TRBD1. The CDR3 spans 12 residues. CDR1 and CDR2 (germline): MDHEN, SYDVKM. The V gene end was trimmed by 6 bases and the J gene end by 8 bases; junction bases not matched to a gene: 2. The CDR3 loop is CASRGTGGGYTF. The CDR3 DNA reads as TGTGCCAGCAGGGGGACAGGGGGGGGCTACACCTTC.

In this sample, this clone turned up a few times. This chain connects TRBV27 to TRBJ2-3; 9 nucleotides agree with TRBD2. The CDR3 covers 18 residues. Germline V CDR1 and CDR2: MNHEY, SMNVEV (reference sequence). J was trimmed by 6 bases and V by 4 bases; bases with no gene match: 17. The CDR3 sequence: CASSWDLGLAGGPDTQYF. Written as DNA, the CDR3 is TGTGCCAGCAGTTGGGACCTTGGGCTTGCGGGAGGGCCGGATACGCAGTATTTT.

This clone occurred many times. Written as DNA, the CDR3 is TGTGCCAGCAGGATAGTTAATGAAAAACTGTTTTTT. Amino acids: CASRIVNEKLFF. The J gene is TRBJ1-4, the V gene TRBV28; unclear D gene. Trimming pared 6 bases from V and 4 bases from J, leaving 6 bases between. Germline V gene lookup returns CDR1 MDHEN and CDR2 SYDVKM. The length of the CDR3 is 12 residues.

This clone was counted at least ten times. This rearrangement joins TRBV20-1 to TRBJ2-7, with TRBD1 matching 9 bases. The CDR3 totals 14 residues. Losses at the gene ends were 0 bases for V and 4 bases for J; bases not matched to a gene: 4. Per the germline V gene, CDR1 is DFQATT and CDR2 is SNEGSKA (reference sequence). The CDR3 protein is CSARDPGTGYEQYF. The CDR3 DNA follows: TGCAGTGCTAGAGATCCGGGGACAGGGTACGAGCAGTACTTC.

A remark on this clone: A single base separates this from a much larger clone, so it may be a read error. This same CDR3 is encoded by further DNA sequences in the sample. The V gene is TRBV5-5, the J gene TRBJ2-7, with 10 bases that match TRBD2. The CDR3 loop spans 15 amino acids. Germline assignment: CDR1 SGHKS and CDR2 YYEKEE (reference sequence). The CDR3 reads CASRNRTSGYNEQYF. CDR3 nucleotides: TGCGCCAGCCGAAACCGGACTAGCGGTTACAACGAGCAGTACTTC.

A note on this clone: At one end the junction does not follow the germline gene, possibly because of a read error. This chain joins TRBV7-9 and TRBJ1-2, with 8 bases aligning to TRBD1. The CDR3 length is 14 residues. The germline V gene has CDR1 SEHNR and CDR2 FQNEAQ (reference sequence). The DNA for the CDR3 is TGTGCCAACAGCCCCTGGACAGGGATAGGCGGCTACACATTC. It codes for CANSPWTGIGGYTF. Full variable domain (rest looked up from reference TRBV7-9 and TRBJ1-2): DTGVSQNPRHKITKRGQNVTFRCDPISEHNRLYWYRQTLGQGPEFLTYFQNEAQLEKSRLLSDRFSAERPKGSFSTLEIQRTEQGDSAMYLCANSPWTGIGGYTFGSGTRLTVV.

The rearrangement uses TRBV2 and TRBJ1-4; the match to TRBD1 covers 9 bases. Looked up from germline, CDR1 is SNHLY and CDR2 is FYNNEI. The CDR3 length is 13 residues. Written as DNA, the CDR3 is TGTGCTACGCGACAGGGGGGCTGGGAAAAACTGTTTTTT. Translating it yields CATRQGGWEKLFF.